This TCR beta chain was identified in a study of blood T cell repertoires in COVID-19. For the study at large: Acute and convalescent COVID-19 specimens originated in the United States, Italy and Spain. In each case, the material was cDNA or gDNA derived from T cells, B-cell-depleted T cells, or PBMCs.

The J segment lost 8 bases and the V segment lost 1 base, leaving 7 bases of the junction unmatched. The CDR3 consists of 14 residues. Germline V lookup: CDR1 LGHDT, CDR2 YNNKEL (reference sequence). Clones were sequenced by immunoSEQ multiplex PCR, and TCRdb holds only the in-frame ones, with some missing. Of more than 110,000 clones detected, around 90% appear once; the ten largest clones hold approximately 10%. This clone was picked up one time. Input material: peripheral blood. The TCR was taken from a woman older than 75 with acute or convalescent COVID-19. The chain is built from TRBV3-1 (or the pseudogene TRBV3-2) and TRBJ1-2; 7 positions agree with TRBD1. The CDR3 DNA sequence: TGTGCCAGCAGCCAAGCTGACAGGGCTGAGGGCTACACCTTC. Residues: CASSQADRAEGYTF.